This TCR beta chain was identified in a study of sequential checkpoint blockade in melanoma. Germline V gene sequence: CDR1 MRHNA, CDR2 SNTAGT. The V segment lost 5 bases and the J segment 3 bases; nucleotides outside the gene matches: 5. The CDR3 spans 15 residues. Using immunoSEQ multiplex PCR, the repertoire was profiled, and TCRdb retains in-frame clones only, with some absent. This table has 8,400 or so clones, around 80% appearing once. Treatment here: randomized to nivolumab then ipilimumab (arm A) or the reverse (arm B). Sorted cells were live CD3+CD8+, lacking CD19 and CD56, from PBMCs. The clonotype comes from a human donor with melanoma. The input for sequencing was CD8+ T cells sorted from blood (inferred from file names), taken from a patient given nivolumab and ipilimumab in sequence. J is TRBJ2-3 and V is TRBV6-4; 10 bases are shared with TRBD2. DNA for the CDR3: TGTGCCAGCAGTCCCGGACTAGCGGAGACAGATACGCAGTATTTT. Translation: CASSPGLAETDTQYF.